The sequence of this TCR beta chain was determined in a study of patients and donors after allogeneic stem cell transplantation. This clonotype has a handful of counts. TCRdb re-derived calls from the RT-PCR reads in MiXCR, one entry per CDR3 protein. The sample has some 960,000 distinct CDR3 sequences, about 20% seen once. The CDR3 loop spans 15 amino acids. In germline, CDR1 is KGHDR, CDR2 SFDVKD. Trimming removed 11 bases from V and 6 bases from J; junction bases left unmatched: 11. Input material: blood, either unsorted or a sorted T cell fraction (not recorded which). J is TRBJ2-2 and V is TRBV24-1; 10 nucleotides line up with TRBD1. The clonotype comes from a human donor who was either an allogeneic HSCT recipient or a stem cell or donor lymphocyte infusion donor (not recorded which). It is not recorded whose cells these are; they may come from a transplant donor. This CDR3 is CAIHTGTGDSGELFF. CDR3 DNA: TGTGCCATTCATACCGGGACAGGGGACTCCGGGGAGCTGTTTTTT.